Below are 29 T cell receptor beta chains sequenced from a single sample in a study of spatial heterogeneity in lung cancer. TCRdb analysed the 5' RACE reads with MiXCR anew, one entry per CDR3 protein. The sample lists tens of thousands of distinct CDR3 sequences; 13% were seen once. This sample's time point: sample taken at primary tumor resection. Unsorted samples of tumor, nontumor lung or frozen PBMC had their whole RNA sequenced. This specimen consisted of PBMCs, obtained at surgery. These receptors all stem from a male donor with early-stage non-small cell lung cancer.

In its sample, this clonotype was seen a few times. This rearrangement joins TRBV10-3 to TRBJ1-3; D unclear. The CDR3 has 13 amino acids. V was shortened by 8 bases and J by 0 bases, with 8 bases between the two germline ends. Germline V gene sequence: CDR1 ENHRY, CDR2 SYGVKD. In DNA, the CDR3 is TGTGCCATCCTACCCAACTCTGGAAACACCATATATTTT. Its protein is CAILPNSGNTIYF.

The chain employs TRBV24-1 and TRBJ1-6; D uncertain. Per the germline V gene, CDR1 is KGHDR and CDR2 is SFDVKD. This CDR3 spans 15 amino acids. V lost 2 bases and J lost 10, with 14 bases in between. CDR3 loop: CATSDSGLPGSPLHF. DNA for the CDR3: TGTGCCACCAGTGATTCGGGTCTCCCGGGGTCACCCCTCCACTTT.

The genes are TRBV10-3 and TRBJ1-1, with D perhaps matching TRBD1 (5 bases). Trimming shortened V by 3 bases and J by 7 bases, and 9 bases separated the two germline ends. Germline V gene lookup returns CDR1 ENHRY and CDR2 SYGVKD. This CDR3 has 12 residues. The CDR3 nucleotides are TGTGCCATCAGTGAAGGCAGGGTTGAAGCTTTCTTT. Protein: CAISEGRVEAFF.

This clonotype appeared a few times. V gene TRBV27 combines with J gene TRBJ2-3; TRBD2 matches 14 bases. The germline CDR1 and CDR2 sequences are MNHEY and SMNVEV (reference sequence). With V trimmed by 4 bases and J by 2 bases, 2 bases remained unmatched. CDR3 size: 16 residues. This CDR3 is CASSWGLAGDTDTQYF. The CDR3 DNA is TGTGCCAGCAGTTGGGGACTAGCGGGAGACACAGATACGCAGTATTTT.

The CDR3 DNA reads TGCAGCGTCCGTCTCGGCGGGGGGAGCACAGATACGCAGTATTTT. This translates into CSVRLGGGSTDTQYF. The rearrangement joins TRBV29-1 to TRBJ2-3, with 8 bases fitting TRBD2. Germline assignment: CDR1 SQVTM and CDR2 ANQGSEA. This CDR3 has 15 amino acids. Germline trimming cut 6 bases from V and 0 bases from J; bases unmatched to any gene: 8.

In its sample, this clonotype was seen many times. The genes are TRBV6-1 and TRBJ2-7, with 11 bases matching TRBD1. The V gene end was trimmed by 2 bases and the J gene end by 1 base; junction bases not matched to a gene: 10. The CDR3 is 18 residues long. CDR1 and CDR2 (germline): MNHNS, SASEGT. The CDR3: CASSERGTGGALSYEQYF. CDR3 DNA sequence: TGTGCCAGCAGTGAAAGGGGGACAGGGGGTGCCCTATCCTACGAGCAGTACTTC.

The chain employs TRBV10-1 and TRBJ2-7; TRBD1 is a possible D gene (6 bases). This CDR3 comprises 11 residues. Per germline, CDR1 WNHNN and CDR2 SYGVQD (reference sequence). Trimming cost V 7 bases and J 4 bases, with 8 bases left between them. CDR3 DNA sequence: TGCGCCAGCACACAGGGATACGAGCAGTACTTC. Translation gives CASTQGYEQYF.

This clonotype has at least ten counts. This sequence joins TRBV12-3 or TRBV12-4 and TRBJ1-2; D is unclear. V was trimmed by 1 base and J by 2 bases, leaving 2 bases between them. The CDR3 has 12 residues. CDR3 DNA: TGTGCCAGCAGTTTAGGGAACTATGGCTACACCTTC. It yields the protein CASSLGNYGYTF.

The table lists this clonotype with many counts. The chain employs TRBV18 and TRBJ2-1; TRBD2 matches 7 bases. Germline CDR1 reads KGHSH; CDR2 reads LQKENI. V lost 0 bases, J lost 8 bases, and 13 bases stayed unmatched. The CDR3 consists of 17 residues. The CDR3 region has the DNA TGTGCCAGCTCACCACCCGGGGGAGCGGGGCGTGGGGATGAGCAGTTCTTC. It translates to CASSPPGGAGRGDEQFF.

This clonotype turned up a few times. CDR3 amino acids: CASSLREYTEAFF. For the CDR3, the DNA is TGTGCCAGCAGCTTAAGGGAATACACTGAAGCTTTCTTT. This chain uses TRBV7-2 with TRBJ1-1; D is uncertain. This CDR3 comprises 13 residues. Looked up from germline, CDR1 is SGHTA and CDR2 is FQGNSA. The V gene lost 2 bases and the J gene lost 3 bases, with 7 bases spanning the gap.

This clonotype came up a few times. The chain employs TRBV18 and TRBJ2-2, with no clear D. Germline V gene sequence: CDR1 KGHSH, CDR2 LQKENI. Trimming took 2 bases from V and 6 from J, leaving 7 bases between them. The CDR3 covers 13 residues. The CDR3 region has the DNA TGTGCCAGCTCACCAACAGCGTCCGGGGAGCTGTTTTTT. Residues: CASSPTASGELFF. Looking up the rest from reference TRBV18 and TRBJ2-2 gives the full variable domain: NAGVMQNPRHLVRRRGQEARLRCSPMKGHSHVYWYRQLPEEGLKFMVYLQKENIIDESGMPKERFSAEFPKEGPSILRIQQVVRGDSAAYFCASSPTASGELFFGEGSRLTVL.

V and J are TRBV5-1 and TRBJ2-3, with D perhaps assigned TRBD1 or TRBD2 (5 bases each). V lost 3 bases and J 1 base, leaving 12 bases between the germline ends. Germline lookup yields CDR1 SGHRS and CDR2 YFSETQ. The CDR3 is 15 amino acids. The CDR3 region has the DNA TGCGCCAGCAGCTCGTCGGGGCCACGCACAGATACGCAGTATTTT. This sequence encodes CASSSSGPRTDTQYF.

There are a few counts of this clonotype. This rearrangement joins TRBV6-6 to TRBJ2-5; no definite D call. Per germline, CDR1 MNHNY and CDR2 SVGAGI (reference sequence). The CDR3 is 12 amino acids. Trimming stripped 5 bases from V and 9 bases from J, with 13 bases between. In DNA form, the CDR3 reads TGTGCCAGCAGTCCACCCCGTAAGCCCCAGTACTTC. It specifies CASSPPRKPQYF.

This clonotype was observed at least ten times. The V and J genes are TRBV20-1 and TRBJ2-7, with a possible D match to TRBD1 (5 bases). Germline CDR1 DFQATT, CDR2 SNEGSKA (reference sequence). Trimming cost V 5 bases and J 3 bases, with 14 bases left between them. The CDR3 loop spans 13 amino acids. CDR3 nucleotide sequence: TGCAGTGCTCAACACAGGTTAGGCTACGAGCAGTACTTC. Protein: CSAQHRLGYEQYF.

At least ten counts were recorded for this clonotype. The chain uses TRBV11-1 and TRBJ2-2; D is perhaps TRBD1 or TRBD2 (5 bases each). Germline V gene data show CDR1 as SGHAT and CDR2 as FQDESV (reference sequence). V lost 6 bases, J lost 1 base, and 9 bases lay in between. CDR3 length: 14 amino acids. As DNA, the CDR3 is TGTGCCAGCAGTACGGGACGGAACACCGGGGAGCTGTTTTTT. Its translation: CASSTGRNTGELFF.

The V gene is TRBV11-1, the J gene TRBJ2-1; D perhaps matches TRBD1 (6 bases). The CDR3 covers 16 residues. Per germline, CDR1 SGHAT and CDR2 FQDESV (reference sequence). The V gene lost 0 bases and the J gene lost 9 bases, with 18 bases spanning the gap. The CDR3 DNA is TGTGCCAGCAGCTTAGCCCCCCGGCAGGGGAGTGGTGAGCAGTTCTTC. This codes for CASSLAPRQGSGEQFF.

The table lists this clonotype with a few counts. The chain employs TRBV20-1 and TRBJ1-5; a weak D match, TRBD1 (6 bases). The CDR3 length is 13 residues. The germline V gene has CDR1 DFQATT and CDR2 SNEGSKA (reference sequence). Trimming removed 1 base from V and 5 bases from J, with 9 bases in between. The CDR3 sequence: CSARVGADQPQHF. The CDR3 nucleotides are TGCAGTGCTAGAGTGGGGGCTGATCAGCCCCAGCATTTT.

This clonotype was detected only a few times. The J gene is TRBJ2-3, the V gene TRBV5-1, with 7 bases fitting TRBD2. The CDR3 extends over 13 amino acids. CDR1 SGHRS and CDR2 YFSETQ come from the germline V gene. J lost 2 bases, V lost 6 bases, and 3 bases had no gene match. The CDR3 spells CASTAGVTDTQYF. The DNA for the CDR3 is TGCGCCAGCACGGCGGGGGTCACAGATACGCAGTATTTT.

This clonotype was counted a few times. The gene calls are TRBV4-1 and TRBJ1-2; D not certain. Trimming cost V 0 bases and J 5 bases, with 4 bases left between them. The CDR3 contains 12 residues. Germline-derived CDR1 and CDR2 are MGHRA and YSYEKL. The CDR3 is CASSQDSYGYTF. DNA for the CDR3: TGCGCCAGCAGCCAAGACAGTTATGGCTACACCTTC.

This chain joins TRBV4-2 and TRBJ2-7, with no clear D. The CDR3 spans 12 residues. V was pared by 0 bases and J by 5 bases, with 5 bases between. The germline V gene encodes CDR1 LGHNA and CDR2 YNFKEQ. CDR3 loop: CASSQDGDEQYF. CDR3 in DNA: TGTGCCAGCAGCCAAGATGGAGACGAGCAGTACTTC.

The table lists this clonotype with a few counts. V and J are TRBV14 and TRBJ1-1; no reliable D call. CDR1 is SGHDN and CDR2 is FVKESK in the germline V gene. Between the trimmed V and J ends, which lost 6 bases and 0 bases, there was a span of 8 bases. The CDR3 consists of 13 residues. CDR3 region: CASSPRLNTEAFF. DNA for the CDR3: TGTGCCAGCAGTCCCAGATTGAACACTGAAGCTTTCTTT.

This clonotype was observed a few times. Because the CDR3's place on the DNA is in doubt, the DNA is left out and the CDR3 is given as listed by TCRdb. The chain uses TRBV12-3 or TRBV12-4 and TRBJ1-4; the DNA was not used to check the table's D call, TRBD1. The CDR3 has 13 amino acids, counting both end residues. The chain's CDR3 is CASSTSAHEKLFF.

J is TRBJ1-1 and V is TRBV7-9; D gene unclear. The germline V and J ends were trimmed by 5 bases and 8 bases, with 15 bases remaining between them. In germline, CDR1 is SEHNR, CDR2 FQNEAQ (reference sequence). CDR3 length: 13 amino acids. The CDR3 DNA reads as TGTGCCAGCAGCGTAGTTGCCACAACCGAAGCTTTCTTT. Protein sequence: CASSVVATTEAFF.

This clonotype was seen repeatedly, ten times or more. The V and J genes are TRBV12-3 or TRBV12-4 and TRBJ2-7; TRBD1 matches at 8 bases. This CDR3 has 14 amino acids. The ends lost 2 bases at V and 10 bases at J; junction bases unmatched: 10. This chain's CDR3 is CASSLISDRDSQYF. In DNA form, the CDR3 reads TGTGCCAGCAGTTTAATTTCGGACAGGGATAGTCAGTACTTC.

This clonotype was recorded a few times. V usage is TRBV6-5 and J usage is TRBJ1-6; TRBD1 might be the D (5 bases). Trimming took 10 bases from V and 10 from J, leaving 17 bases between them. Germline V gene lookup returns CDR1 MNHEY and CDR2 SVGAGI. CDR3 length: 13 amino acids. The CDR3 sequence: CATSRQEGSPLHF. CDR3 in DNA: TGTGCCACCTCGAGGCAGGAGGGGTCACCCCTCCACTTT.

The chain is built from TRBV20-1 and TRBJ1-4, with unresolved D. This CDR3 is built from 12 residues. The V gene lost 4 bases and the J gene lost 3 bases, with 6 bases spanning the gap. Germline V lookup: CDR1 DFQATT, CDR2 SNEGSKA (reference sequence). The CDR3 DNA sequence: TGCAGTGCTATTGAACCTAATGAAAAACTGTTTTTT. It encodes CSAIEPNEKLFF.

This clonotype has more than one count but fewer than ten. The chain links TRBV6-1 to TRBJ1-5; TRBD1 is a possible D gene (5 bases). Trimming removed 8 bases at V and 6 bases at J, with 11 bases between. The CDR3 has 12 residues. The germline CDR1 and CDR2 sequences are MNHNS and SASEGT. In nucleotides, the CDR3 is TGTGCCAGCGGCGGAGGGGTTCAGCCCCAGCATTTT. Translation: CASGGGVQPQHF.

This clonotype was counted at least ten times. The gene calls are TRBV24-1 and TRBJ2-2; maybe TRBD2 (6 bases). Trimming left V 2 bases short and J 4 bases short, with 16 bases between. Germline V gene data show CDR1 as KGHDR and CDR2 as SFDVKD. This CDR3 has 17 amino acids. CDR3 in amino acids: CATSDSGGGRATGELFF. CDR3 in DNA: TGTGCCACCAGTGATTCCGGGGGAGGAAGAGCCACCGGGGAGCTGTTTTTT.

This clonotype was counted ten times or more. The chain links TRBV6-6 to TRBJ2-1; D is ambiguous. The V end was cut by 0 bases, the J end by 8 bases, with 5 bases between. The CDR3 consists of 12 residues. Per the germline V gene, CDR1 is MNHNY and CDR2 is SVGAGI (reference sequence). The CDR3 region has the DNA TGTGCCAGCAGTTACTCTAGGGATGAGCAGTTCTTC. Amino acid sequence: CASSYSRDEQFF.